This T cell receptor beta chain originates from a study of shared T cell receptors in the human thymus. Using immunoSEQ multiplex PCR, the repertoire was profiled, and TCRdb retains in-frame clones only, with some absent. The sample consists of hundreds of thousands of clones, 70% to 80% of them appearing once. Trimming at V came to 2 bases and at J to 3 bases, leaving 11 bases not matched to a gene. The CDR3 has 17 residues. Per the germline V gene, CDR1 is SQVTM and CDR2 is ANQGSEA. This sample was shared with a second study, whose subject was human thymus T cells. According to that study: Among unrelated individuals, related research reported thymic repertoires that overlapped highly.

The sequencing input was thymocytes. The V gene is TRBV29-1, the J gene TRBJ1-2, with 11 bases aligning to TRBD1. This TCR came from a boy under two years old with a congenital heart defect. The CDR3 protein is CSVERTGGPPAYYGYTF. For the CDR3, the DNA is TGCAGCGTTGAAAGGACAGGGGGCCCGCCCGCCTACTATGGCTACACCTTC. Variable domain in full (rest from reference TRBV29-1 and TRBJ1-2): SAVISQKPSRDICQRGTSLTIQCQVDSQVTMMFWYRQQPGQSLTLIATANQGSEATYESGFVIDKFPISRPNLTFSTLTVSNMSPEDSSIYLCSVERTGGPPAYYGYTFGSGTRLTVV.